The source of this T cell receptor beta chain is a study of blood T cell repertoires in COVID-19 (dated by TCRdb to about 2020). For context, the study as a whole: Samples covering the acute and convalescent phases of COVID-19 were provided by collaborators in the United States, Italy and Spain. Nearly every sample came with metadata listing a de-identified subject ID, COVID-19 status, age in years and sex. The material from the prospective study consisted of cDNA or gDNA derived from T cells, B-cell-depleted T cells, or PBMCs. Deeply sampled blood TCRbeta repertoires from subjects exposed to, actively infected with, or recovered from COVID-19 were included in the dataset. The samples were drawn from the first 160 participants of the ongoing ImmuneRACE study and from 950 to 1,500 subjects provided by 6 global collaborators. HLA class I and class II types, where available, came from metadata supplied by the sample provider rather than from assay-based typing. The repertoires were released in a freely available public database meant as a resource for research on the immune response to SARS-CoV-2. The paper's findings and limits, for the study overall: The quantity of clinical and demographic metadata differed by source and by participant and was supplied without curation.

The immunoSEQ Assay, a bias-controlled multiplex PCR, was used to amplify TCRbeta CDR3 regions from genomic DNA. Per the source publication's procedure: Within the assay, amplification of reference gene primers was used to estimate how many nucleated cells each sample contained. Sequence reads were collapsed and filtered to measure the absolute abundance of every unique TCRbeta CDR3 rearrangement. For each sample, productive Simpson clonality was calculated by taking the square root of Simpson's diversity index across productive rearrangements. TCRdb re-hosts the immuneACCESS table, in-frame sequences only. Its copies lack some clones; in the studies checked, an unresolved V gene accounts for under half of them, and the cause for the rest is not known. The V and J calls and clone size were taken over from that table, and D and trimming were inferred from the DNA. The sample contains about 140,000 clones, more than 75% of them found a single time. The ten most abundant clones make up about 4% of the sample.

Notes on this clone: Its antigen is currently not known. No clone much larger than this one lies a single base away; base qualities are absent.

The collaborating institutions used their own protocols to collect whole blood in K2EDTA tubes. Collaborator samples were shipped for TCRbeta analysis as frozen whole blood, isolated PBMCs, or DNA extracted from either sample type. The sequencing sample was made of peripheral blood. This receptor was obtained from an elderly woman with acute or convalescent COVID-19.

The base sequence is TGTGCCAGCGCAGTTTATATGGGGGGAAGGCTGAACACTGAAGCTTTCTTT. The translation is CASAVYMGGRLNTEAFF. The chain is made from TRBV28 and TRBJ1-1; TRBD1 could be the D gene, as 5 bases match. The cysteine opens and the phenylalanine closes a CDR3 of 17 amino acids. Of the read, only the CDR3 DNA is kept; its 51 bases are in frame from base 1. At the junction V is shortened by 8 bases and J by 0 bases, with 22 bases in between. The CDR1 and CDR2 encoded by the germline V gene are MDHEN and SYDVKM.